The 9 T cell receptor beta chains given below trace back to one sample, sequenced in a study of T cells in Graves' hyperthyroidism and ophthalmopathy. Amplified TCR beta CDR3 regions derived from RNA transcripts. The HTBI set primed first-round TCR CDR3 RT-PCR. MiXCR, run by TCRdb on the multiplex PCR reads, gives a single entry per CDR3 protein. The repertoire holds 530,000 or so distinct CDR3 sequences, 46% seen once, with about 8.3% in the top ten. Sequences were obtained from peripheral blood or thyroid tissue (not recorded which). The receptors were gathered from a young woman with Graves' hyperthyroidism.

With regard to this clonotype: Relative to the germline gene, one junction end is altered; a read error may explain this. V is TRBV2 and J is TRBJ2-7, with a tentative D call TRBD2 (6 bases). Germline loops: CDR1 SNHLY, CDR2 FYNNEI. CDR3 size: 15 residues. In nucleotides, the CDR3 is TGTGCCAGCAGCTCCGATCCCGGGACTGGGTACGAGCAGCACTTC. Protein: CASSSDPGTGYEQHF. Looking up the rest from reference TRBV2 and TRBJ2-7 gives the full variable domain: EPEVTQTPSHQVTQMGQEVILRCVPISNHLYFYWYRQILGQKVEFLVSFYNNEISEKSEIFDDQFSVERPDGSNFTLKIRSTKLEDSAMYFCASSSDPGTGYEQHFGPGTRLTVT.

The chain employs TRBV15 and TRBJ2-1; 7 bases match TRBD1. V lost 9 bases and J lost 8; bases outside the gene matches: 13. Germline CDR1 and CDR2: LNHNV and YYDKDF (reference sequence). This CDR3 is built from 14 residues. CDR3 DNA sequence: TGTGCCACGGGATCGGACAGGCTCGGATATGAGCAGTTCTTC. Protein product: CATGSDRLGYEQFF.

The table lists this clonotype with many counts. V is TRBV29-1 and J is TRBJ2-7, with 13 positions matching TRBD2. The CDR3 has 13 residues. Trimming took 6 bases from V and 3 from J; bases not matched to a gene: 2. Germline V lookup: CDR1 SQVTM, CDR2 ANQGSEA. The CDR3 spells CSVRLAGGYEQYF. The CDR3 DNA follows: TGCAGCGTCCGACTAGCGGGAGGCTACGAGCAGTACTTC.

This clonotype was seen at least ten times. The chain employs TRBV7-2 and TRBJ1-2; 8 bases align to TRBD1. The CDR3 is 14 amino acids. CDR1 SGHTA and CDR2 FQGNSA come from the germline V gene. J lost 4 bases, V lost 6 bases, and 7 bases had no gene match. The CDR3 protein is CASRKTGDRYGYTF. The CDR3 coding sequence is TGTGCCAGCAGAAAGACAGGGGACCGCTATGGCTACACCTTC. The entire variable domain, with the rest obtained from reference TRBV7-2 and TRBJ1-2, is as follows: GAGVSQSPSNKVTEKGKDVELRCDPISGHTALYWYRQSLGQGLEFLIYFQGNSAPDKSGLPSDRFSAERTGGSVSTLTIQRTQQEDSAVYLCASRKTGDRYGYTFGSGTRLTVV.

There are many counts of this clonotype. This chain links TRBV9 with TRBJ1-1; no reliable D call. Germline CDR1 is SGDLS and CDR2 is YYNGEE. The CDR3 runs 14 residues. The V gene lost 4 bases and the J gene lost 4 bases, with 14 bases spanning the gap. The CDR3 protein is CASSRRGGSTEAFF. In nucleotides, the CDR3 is TGTGCCAGCAGCCGCCGGGGAGGGAGCACTGAAGCTTTCTTT.

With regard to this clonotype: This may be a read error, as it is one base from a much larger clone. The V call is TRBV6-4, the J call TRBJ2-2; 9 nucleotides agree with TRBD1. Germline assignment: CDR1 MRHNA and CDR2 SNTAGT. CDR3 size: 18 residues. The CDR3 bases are TGTGCCAGCACCCCATACCCCACCGGGACAGGGATCACCGGGGAGCTGTCTTTT. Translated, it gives CASTPYPTGTGITGELSF.

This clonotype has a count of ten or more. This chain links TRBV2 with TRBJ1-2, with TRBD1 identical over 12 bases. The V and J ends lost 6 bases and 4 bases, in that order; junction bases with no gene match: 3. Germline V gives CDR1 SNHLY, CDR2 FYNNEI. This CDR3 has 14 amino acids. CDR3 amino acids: CASRGQGAGYGYTF. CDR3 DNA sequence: TGTGCCAGCAGGGGACAGGGGGCTGGCTATGGCTACACCTTC.

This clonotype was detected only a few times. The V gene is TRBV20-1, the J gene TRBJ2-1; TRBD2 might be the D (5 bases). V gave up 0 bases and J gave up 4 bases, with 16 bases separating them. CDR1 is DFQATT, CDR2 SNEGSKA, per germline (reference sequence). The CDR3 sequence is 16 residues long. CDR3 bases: TGCAGTGCTAGAGATTGGCCGGGGAGCAGGTACAATGAGCAGTTCTTC. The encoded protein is CSARDWPGSRYNEQFF.

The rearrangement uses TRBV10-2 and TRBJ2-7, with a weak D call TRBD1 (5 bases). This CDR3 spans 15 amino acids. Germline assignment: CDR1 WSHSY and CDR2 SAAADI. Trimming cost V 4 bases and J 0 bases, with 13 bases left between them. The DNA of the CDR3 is TGCGCCAGCAGTGTGTGGGGCACTCGCTCCTACGAGCAGTACTTC. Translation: CASSVWGTRSYEQYF.